The 21 T cell receptor beta chains below all came from one sample that was sequenced in a study of blood T cells in healthy people across ages. The second PCR ran roughly 7 to 12 cycles with a sample-barcoded 5' primer and J-beta primers. In TCRdb, the 5' RACE reads were re-called with MiXCR into one record per CDR3 protein. This table holds around 800,000 distinct CDR3 sequences, approximately 55% found once. The sequencing input was blood. Source of these receptors: an elderly man in good health.

This clonotype was detected once. The chain has TRBV14 and TRBJ1-2; 9 bases fit TRBD1. Germline CDR1 reads SGHDN; CDR2 reads FVKESK. The V gene end was trimmed by 4 bases and the J gene end by 6 bases; junction bases not matched to a gene: 9. The CDR3 loop spans 15 amino acids. The CDR3 bases are TGTGCCAGCAGCCCTGGGACAGGGAGGGCTCATGGCTACACCTTC. Its protein is CASSPGTGRAHGYTF.

The chain combines TRBV6-5 with TRBJ2-7; 7 nucleotides agree with TRBD2. The CDR3 totals 14 residues. Per the germline V gene, CDR1 is MNHEY and CDR2 is SVGAGI. V trimming: 8 bases; J trimming: 3 bases; junction bases outside the gene matches: 10. The CDR3: CASSAGIPIYEQYF. The CDR3 bases are TGTGCCAGCTCAGCGGGAATCCCCATCTACGAGCAGTACTTC.

Concerning this clonotype: One junction end does not reproduce the germline sequence, and a read error may be involved. The chain employs TRBV5-5 and TRBJ2-6, with D possibly being TRBD2 (5 bases). The CDR3 runs to 12 residues. Germline assignment: CDR1 SGHKS and CDR2 YYEKEE (reference sequence). The DNA for the CDR3 is TGCGCCCGGGAATCTGGGGCCAACGTCCTGACTTTC. The encoded protein is CARESGANVLTF.

The chain employs TRBV28 and TRBJ1-5; possibly TRBD1 for D (5 bases). Trimming cost V 10 bases and J 2 bases, with 18 bases left between them. Germline values: CDR1 MDHEN, CDR2 SYDVKM. The CDR3 covers 15 residues. This CDR3 is CATSVQGRRNQPQHF. CDR3 DNA: TGTGCCACCTCAGTCCAGGGACGGCGCAATCAGCCCCAGCATTTT.

This clonotype was observed a few times. The CDR3 spells CASSPTGANYGYTF. The CDR3 coding sequence is TGTGCCAGCTCACCAACAGGGGCCAACTATGGCTACACCTTC. V gene TRBV18 combines with J gene TRBJ1-2; 7 nucleotides agree with TRBD1. CDR1 KGHSH and CDR2 LQKENI come from the germline V gene. V was pared by 2 bases and J by 2 bases, with 2 bases of the junction left unmatched. The CDR3 runs to 14 residues.

The J gene is TRBJ1-2, the V gene TRBV28; 9 bases align to TRBD1. The CDR3 consists of 13 residues. Germline assignment: CDR1 MDHEN and CDR2 SYDVKM. With V trimmed by 7 bases and J by 7 bases, 7 bases remained unmatched. The CDR3 DNA is TGTGCCAGCATGGGGACAGGGCGTAGTGGCTACACCTTC. As protein: CASMGTGRSGYTF.

This clonotype has more than one count but fewer than ten. CDR3 DNA: TGTGCCAGCAGCTTTCCGGGACTAGCGGGAGGAGGGGTAGAGCAGTTCTTC. Translated: CASSFPGLAGGGVEQFF. The chain is built from TRBV7-6 and TRBJ2-1, with 15 bases that match TRBD2. CDR1 SGHVS and CDR2 FNYEAQ come from the germline V gene. V lost 3 bases and J lost 10; bases outside the gene matches: 10. The CDR3 runs to 17 residues.

This clonotype appeared a single time. The V gene is TRBV28, the J gene TRBJ1-2; 8 bases align to TRBD1. Per the germline V gene, CDR1 is MDHEN and CDR2 is SYDVKM. V gave up 3 bases and J gave up 4 bases; unmatched junction bases: 4. There are 14 residues in the CDR3. CDR3 sequence (DNA): TGTGCCAGCAGTTTGTCCGGGACAGGCTATGGCTACACCTTC. Amino acid sequence: CASSLSGTGYGYTF.

The CDR3 bases are TGCAGTGCTAGGGAAACAACTAGTTTTAGCTCCTACAATGAGCAGTTCTTC. Its translation: CSARETTSFSSYNEQFF. The V gene is TRBV20-1, the J gene TRBJ2-1; TRBD2 is a possible D gene (5 bases). The V end lost 3 bases, the J end lost 0 bases, and 18 bases lay between the germline ends. CDR3 size: 17 residues. Germline CDR1 DFQATT, CDR2 SNEGSKA (reference sequence).

This clonotype was seen a handful of times. The chain links TRBV21-1 to TRBJ2-3; no DNA check was done on the table's D call, TRBD2. TRBV21-1 is recorded as a pseudogene. CDR3 length: 14 amino acids. CDR3 DNA: TGTGCCAGCACCCTTACTAGACGGTACAGATACGCGTATTTT. This sequence encodes CASTLTRRYRYAYF.

V usage is TRBV6-5 and J usage is TRBJ2-7, with a tentative D call TRBD1 (5 bases). Germline values: CDR1 MNHEY, CDR2 SVGAGI. The CDR3 covers 12 residues. Trimming cost V 2 bases and J 7 bases, with 9 bases left between them. CDR3 DNA: TGTGCCAGCAGTTACGCCCCAGGGGAGCAGTACTTC. Protein: CASSYAPGEQYF.

In this sample, this clonotype turned up once. V gene TRBV20-1 combines with J gene TRBJ2-3; D ambiguous. The CDR3 loop spans 13 amino acids. Germline CDR1 DFQATT, CDR2 SNEGSKA (reference sequence). V was cut by 1 base and J by 2 bases, with 7 bases left in between. CDR3: CSARVDSTDTQYF. CDR3 DNA sequence: TGCAGTGCTAGAGTAGACTCCACAGATACGCAGTATTTT.

This chain uses TRBV20-1 with TRBJ2-5; 10 nucleotides agree with TRBD1. Germline CDR1 reads DFQATT; CDR2 reads SNEGSKA (reference sequence). Losses at the gene ends were 6 bases for V and 5 bases for J; bases not matched to a gene: 6. The CDR3 runs 13 residues. In nucleotides, the CDR3 is TGCAGTGCCACCGGGACAGGGGCTGAGACCCAGTACTTC. Translating gives CSATGTGAETQYF.

A few counts support this clonotype. V is TRBV7-2 and J is TRBJ1-2, with 8 bases matching TRBD1. The CDR3 runs 14 residues. CDR1 and CDR2 from the germline V gene are SGHTA and FQGNSA. Germline trimming cut 7 bases from V and 4 bases from J; bases unmatched to any gene: 8. Here the CDR3 DNA reads TGTGCCAGCACCTCAAGGACAGGGCTCTATGGCTACACCTTC. Translation gives CASTSRTGLYGYTF.

In this sample, this clonotype turned up a few times. V is TRBV29-1 and J is TRBJ1-2; D unresolved. CDR3 length: 13 residues. Germline CDR1 reads SQVTM; CDR2 reads ANQGSEA. V was cut by 7 bases and J by 10 bases, with 22 bases left in between. CDR3 nucleotides: TGCAGCGCCGACCGTGGAGGGAAGGACGACTACACCTTC. Protein sequence: CSADRGGKDDYTF.

The chain joins TRBV9 to TRBJ2-1; TRBD2 agrees at 8 bases. Germline lookup yields CDR1 SGDLS and CDR2 YYNGEE. V shed 1 base and J 4 bases; nucleotides not matched to a gene: 4. The CDR3 sequence is 15 residues long. The CDR3 bases are TGTGCCAGCAGCGTAACCGCGGGGGGTTACAATGAGCAGTTCTTC. The encoded protein is CASSVTAGGYNEQFF.

The genes are TRBV4-1 and TRBJ2-1; TRBD1 matches at 7 bases. The CDR3 is 15 residues long. Per germline, CDR1 MGHRA and CDR2 YSYEKL. With V trimmed by 4 bases and J by 2 bases, 5 bases remained unmatched. CDR3 in DNA: TGCGCCAGCAGCCCGGGACAGATAACCTACAATGAGCAGTTCTTC. Protein: CASSPGQITYNEQFF.

The chain joins TRBV12-3 or TRBV12-4 to TRBJ1-1, with D perhaps TRBD1 (6 bases). This CDR3 contains 16 residues. V gave up 3 bases and J gave up 4 bases, with 18 bases separating them. CDR3 bases: TGTGCCAGCAGTTTTTTGCCCACAGGGATGGCCACTGAAGCTTTCTTT. This gives the protein CASSFLPTGMATEAFF.

V usage is TRBV20-1 and J usage is TRBJ1-2; TRBD1 matches at 7 bases. Looked up from germline, CDR1 is DFQATT and CDR2 is SNEGSKA (reference sequence). Trimming at V came to 5 bases and at J to 7 bases, leaving 13 bases not matched to a gene. The CDR3 length is 14 residues. CDR3 loop: CSAPKTGRPAGYTF. The CDR3 DNA sequence: TGCAGTGCTCCTAAGACAGGGAGACCTGCTGGCTACACCTTC.

This clonotype was seen only a few times. The chain recombines TRBV6-6 with TRBJ2-1, with 7 bases matching TRBD2. The CDR3 covers 14 residues. CDR1 is MNHNY and CDR2 is SVGAGI in the germline V gene (reference sequence). V dropped 6 bases and J dropped 9; count of bases not matched to a gene: 11. In DNA, the CDR3 is TGTGCCAGCAGACAACCCCTCGCGGGAGCTGAGCAGTTCTTC. Protein sequence: CASRQPLAGAEQFF.

V is TRBV5-1 and J is TRBJ2-7; perhaps D is TRBD1 or TRBD2 (6 bases each). V shed 9 bases and J shed 4 bases, with 23 bases lying between them. CDR1 is SGHRS and CDR2 is YFSETQ in the germline V gene. This CDR3 comprises 15 residues. DNA for the CDR3: TGCGCCACCTCGAATGGAGGGGGTACGTTTTACGAGCAGTACTTC. Amino acid sequence: CATSNGGGTFYEQYF.